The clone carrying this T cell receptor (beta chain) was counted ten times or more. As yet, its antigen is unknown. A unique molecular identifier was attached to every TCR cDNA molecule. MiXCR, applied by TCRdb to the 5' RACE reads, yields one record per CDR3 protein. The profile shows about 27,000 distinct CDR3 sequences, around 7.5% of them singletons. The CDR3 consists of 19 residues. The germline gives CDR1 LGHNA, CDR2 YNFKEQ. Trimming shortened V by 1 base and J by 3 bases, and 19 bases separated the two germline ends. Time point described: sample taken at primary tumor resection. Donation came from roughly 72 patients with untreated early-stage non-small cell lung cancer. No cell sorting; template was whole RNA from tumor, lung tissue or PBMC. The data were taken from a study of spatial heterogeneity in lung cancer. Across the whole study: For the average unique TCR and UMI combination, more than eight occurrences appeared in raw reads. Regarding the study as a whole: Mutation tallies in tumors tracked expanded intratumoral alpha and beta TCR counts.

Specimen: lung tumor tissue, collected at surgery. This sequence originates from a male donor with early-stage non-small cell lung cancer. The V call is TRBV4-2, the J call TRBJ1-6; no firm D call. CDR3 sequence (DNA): TGTGCCAGCAGCCAAGGAGAAGGAGACCTCACTGGCTATAATTCACCCCTCCACTTT. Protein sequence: CASSQGEGDLTGYNSPLHF.